Listed below are T cell receptor beta chains from one sample, sequenced in a study of cytotoxic CD8 clonotypes in ibrutinib-treated CLL. Measured with immunoSEQ multiplex PCR; TCRdb has only the in-frame clones, and not every one. The sample comprises around 160,000 clones, about 80% of which are singletons, and roughly 2% rests with the top ten. Source: PBMCs, taken after 12 months of ibrutinib treatment. These receptors were collected from a human donor with chronic lymphocytic leukemia. Both conserved end residues are part of each CDR3. D genes are given only for firm matches. Clone size appears in some rows only: once, few, many, or a class for an expanded clone.

v_call: TRBV5-6; j_call: TRBJ1-3; clone_size: once; d_call: NA; cdr3_nt: TGTGCCAGCAGCGACGGAGGGGGAAACACCATATATTTT; cdr3_aa: CASSDGGGNTIYF
v_call: TRBV2; j_call: TRBJ2-5; clone_size: once; d_call: TRBD2; cdr3_nt: TGTGCCAGCAGAGTTGAAGCGGGGGGGCAAGAGACCCAGTACTTC; cdr3_aa: CASRVEAGGQETQYF
v_call: TRBV15; j_call: TRBJ1-2; clone_size: NA; d_call: NA; cdr3_nt: TGTGCCACCAGCAGAGATCTAATCTATGGCTACACCTTC; cdr3_aa: CATSRDLIYGYTF
v_call: TRBV9; j_call: TRBJ2-5; clone_size: NA; d_call: NA; cdr3_nt: TGTGCCAGCAGCCCCGGGGGAGAGACCCAGTACTTC; cdr3_aa: CASSPGGETQYF
v_call: TRBV19; j_call: TRBJ1-4; clone_size: NA; d_call: TRBD1; cdr3_nt: TGTGCCAGTAGTATCTTGTTGAGGGGGCGTAATGAAAAACTGTTTTTT; cdr3_aa: CASSILLRGRNEKLFF
v_call: TRBV6-1; j_call: TRBJ1-4; clone_size: NA; d_call: TRBD1; cdr3_nt: TGTGCCAGCAAAAAAAACAGGGGACATGTGTTTTTT; cdr3_aa: CASKKNRGHVFF
v_call: TRBV4-3; j_call: TRBJ1-4; clone_size: many; d_call: TRBD1; cdr3_nt: TGCGCCAGCAGCCCCGGGACAGGGAGCACAACTAATGAAAAACTGTTTTTT; cdr3_aa: CASSPGTGSTTNEKLFF
v_call: TRBV29-1; j_call: TRBJ1-5; clone_size: NA; d_call: TRBD1; cdr3_nt: TGCAGCGTAGAAGGGGACAGGCCGGGGCAGCCCCAGCATTTT; cdr3_aa: CSVEGDRPGQPQHF
v_call: TRBV21-1; j_call: TRBJ2-7; clone_size: NA; d_call: NA; cdr3_nt: TGTGCCAGCAGCAAAGAAAACAGACCATGGTCCTACGAGCAGTACTTC; cdr3_aa: CASSKENRPWSYEQYF
v_call: TRBV28; j_call: TRBJ2-5; clone_size: NA; d_call: TRBD1; cdr3_nt: TGTGCCAGCAGTTCCTCCTGGGACAGGGAGTGGGAGACCCAGTACTTC; cdr3_aa: CASSSSWDREWETQYF
v_call: TRBV2; j_call: TRBJ2-1; clone_size: NA; d_call: NA; cdr3_nt: TGTGCCAGCAGTGACCCTGGTAGATCGGACAATGAGCAGTTCTTC; cdr3_aa: CASSDPGRSDNEQFF
v_call: TRBV28; j_call: TRBJ1-4; clone_size: NA; d_call: NA; cdr3_nt: TGTGCCAGCAGCCCCACCCGGGGGGCGCGGCTAGAAAAACTGTTTTTT; cdr3_aa: CASSPTRGARLEKLFF
v_call: TRBV20-1; j_call: TRBJ2-1; clone_size: NA; d_call: NA; cdr3_nt: TGCAGTGCTTGGGACCGTCGGCAGTTCTTC; cdr3_aa: CSAWDRRQFF
v_call: TRBV6-6; j_call: TRBJ1-2; clone_size: NA; d_call: NA; cdr3_nt: TGTGCCAGCAGTGATTCTAACTATGGCTACACCTTC; cdr3_aa: CASSDSNYGYTF
v_call: TRBV7-2; j_call: TRBJ2-7; clone_size: NA; d_call: TRBD1; cdr3_nt: TGTGCCAGCAGCAAAGGGGGCGCCTACGAGCAGTACTTC; cdr3_aa: CASSKGGAYEQYF
v_call: TRBV7-9; j_call: TRBJ2-7; clone_size: NA; d_call: NA; cdr3_nt: TGTGCCAGCAGCTCTCTAGACCGATCCTACGAGCAGTACTTC; cdr3_aa: CASSSLDRSYEQYF
v_call: TRBV7-2; j_call: TRBJ2-1; clone_size: once; d_call: TRBD2; cdr3_nt: TGTGCCAGCAGCCCTACCGGGACTAGTTCGAATGAGCAGTTCTTC; cdr3_aa: CASSPTGTSSNEQFF
v_call: TRBV28; j_call: TRBJ1-3; clone_size: NA; d_call: TRBD1; cdr3_nt: TGTGCCAGCAGTTTTGAGGGACAGGGACCGCTCTCTGGAAACACCATATATTTT; cdr3_aa: CASSFEGQGPLSGNTIYF
v_call: TRBV27; j_call: TRBJ2-1; clone_size: once; d_call: NA; cdr3_nt: TGTGCCAGCAATTCGGGCGAGGGGTCCTACAATGAGCAGTTCTTC; cdr3_aa: CASNSGEGSYNEQFF
v_call: TRBV7-2; j_call: TRBJ2-7; clone_size: once; d_call: NA; cdr3_nt: TGTGCCAGCAGCCCCGGCTACGAGCAGTACTTC; cdr3_aa: CASSPGYEQYF
v_call: TRBV6-1; j_call: TRBJ2-4; clone_size: NA; d_call: TRBD2; cdr3_nt: TGTGCCAGCAGTGAAGGGGCCGGCGGGGGTGGGCCGGGCATTCAGTACTTC; cdr3_aa: CASSEGAGGGGPGIQYF
v_call: TRBV7-2; j_call: TRBJ2-6; clone_size: NA; d_call: NA; cdr3_nt: TGTGCCAGCAGCTTGGAGACCTCTACCTACTCTGAGGCCAACGTCCTGACTTTC; cdr3_aa: CASSLETSTYSEANVLTF
v_call: TRBV29-1; j_call: TRBJ1-1; clone_size: many; d_call: TRBD1; cdr3_nt: TGCAGCGTGACTTGGACAGGGGGGAACACTGAAGCTTTCTTT; cdr3_aa: CSVTWTGGNTEAFF
v_call: TRBV9; j_call: TRBJ1-1; clone_size: NA; d_call: NA; cdr3_nt: TGTGCCAGCAGCGTAGGCTCCGCCAGGGCTGAAGCTTTCTTT; cdr3_aa: CASSVGSARAEAFF
v_call: TRBV4-1; j_call: TRBJ1-2; clone_size: NA; d_call: NA; cdr3_nt: TGCGCCAGCAGCCAGCATACAGGGAGGAGCACTAACTATGGCTACACCTTC; cdr3_aa: CASSQHTGRSTNYGYTF
v_call: TRBV6-1; j_call: TRBJ1-2; clone_size: NA; d_call: NA; cdr3_nt: TGTGCCAGCAGTGAGCAGTTAACTAACTATGGCTACACCTTC; cdr3_aa: CASSEQLTNYGYTF
v_call: TRBV5-1; j_call: TRBJ1-4; clone_size: NA; d_call: NA; cdr3_nt: TGCGCCAGCCGCCTCGAGCCAACTAATGAAAAACTGTTTTTT; cdr3_aa: CASRLEPTNEKLFF
v_call: TRBV19; j_call: TRBJ1-3; clone_size: NA; d_call: TRBD1; cdr3_nt: TGTGCCAGTAGCGATCAGGGGGCCAGCTCTGGAAACACCATATATTTT; cdr3_aa: CASSDQGASSGNTIYF
v_call: TRBV19; j_call: TRBJ2-5; clone_size: NA; d_call: TRBD2; cdr3_nt: TGTGCCAGCAGGACTAGCGGGGGGTTGCAAGAGACCCAGTACTTC; cdr3_aa: CASRTSGGLQETQYF
v_call: TRBV18; j_call: TRBJ2-3; clone_size: NA; d_call: NA; cdr3_nt: TGTGCCAGCTCACCCCAACTGGCAGATACGCAGTATTTT; cdr3_aa: CASSPQLADTQYF
v_call: TRBV28; j_call: TRBJ2-1; clone_size: NA; d_call: TRBD1; cdr3_nt: TGTGCCAGCAGTCCAGGGACAGTCTCCTACAATGAGCAGTTCTTC; cdr3_aa: CASSPGTVSYNEQFF
v_call: TRBV30; j_call: TRBJ2-6; clone_size: NA; d_call: TRBD2; cdr3_nt: TGTGCCTGGAGTGGGACTGGGAGGGGAATTGTGGCTGGGGCCAACGTCCTGACTTTC; cdr3_aa: CAWSGTGRGIVAGANVLTF
v_call: TRBV9; j_call: TRBJ2-5; clone_size: NA; d_call: NA; cdr3_nt: TGTGCCAGCAGCCCCCACGCTGGGGTCGGCACCCAGTACTTC; cdr3_aa: CASSPHAGVGTQYF
v_call: TRBV29-1; j_call: TRBJ1-1; clone_size: NA; d_call: TRBD1; cdr3_nt: TGCAGCGGCCTCCCCAGGGGGGCTGAAGCTTTCTTT; cdr3_aa: CSGLPRGAEAFF
v_call: TRBV19; j_call: TRBJ1-1; clone_size: NA; d_call: NA; cdr3_nt: TGTGCCAGTAGTATTTTTCCAAGACCGGGGGGCTTAAACACTGAAGCTTTCTTT; cdr3_aa: CASSIFPRPGGLNTEAFF
v_call: TRBV9; j_call: TRBJ1-1; clone_size: once; d_call: TRBD1; cdr3_nt: TGTGCCAGCAGCCCGAGACAGGGGGCGACTGAAGCTTTCTTT; cdr3_aa: CASSPRQGATEAFF
v_call: TRBV6-1; j_call: TRBJ2-6; clone_size: NA; d_call: NA; cdr3_nt: TGTGCCAGCAGCGCCTCTGGGGCCAACGTCCTGACTTTC; cdr3_aa: CASSASGANVLTF
v_call: TRBV7-2; j_call: TRBJ2-7; clone_size: NA; d_call: NA; cdr3_nt: TGTGCCAGCAGCTTAGCGGCTCTCCCCGTAGGTGAGCAGTACTTC; cdr3_aa: CASSLAALPVGEQYF
v_call: TRBV6-5; j_call: TRBJ2-7; clone_size: NA; d_call: NA; cdr3_nt: TGTGCCAGCAGTTACTCGAAGGGAGGTGCCTACGAGCAGTACTTC; cdr3_aa: CASSYSKGGAYEQYF
v_call: TRBV9; j_call: TRBJ2-3; clone_size: once; d_call: NA; cdr3_nt: TGTGCCAGCAGCCTCAGGGGCAGCACAGATACGCAGTATTTT; cdr3_aa: CASSLRGSTDTQYF
v_call: TRBV7-2; j_call: TRBJ2-5; clone_size: NA; d_call: NA; cdr3_nt: TGTGCCAGCAGCTTGCTTCTCGGAACAGAGACCCAGTACTTC; cdr3_aa: CASSLLLGTETQYF
v_call: TRBV10-3; j_call: TRBJ1-5; clone_size: NA; d_call: NA; cdr3_nt: TGTGCCATCAGTATGGACAGCAATCAGCCCCAGCATTTT; cdr3_aa: CAISMDSNQPQHF
v_call: TRBV6-4; j_call: TRBJ2-2; clone_size: NA; d_call: NA; cdr3_nt: TGTGCCAGCAGTGACTCTTGGGGGCCAAACACCGGGGAGCTGTTTTTT; cdr3_aa: CASSDSWGPNTGELFF
v_call: TRBV9; j_call: TRBJ1-3; clone_size: NA; d_call: NA; cdr3_nt: TGTGCCAGCAGCGGGCAAGCAGCCTACTTCTCTGGAAACACCATATATTTT; cdr3_aa: CASSGQAAYFSGNTIYF
v_call: TRBV9; j_call: TRBJ2-2; clone_size: NA; d_call: NA; cdr3_nt: TGTGCCAGCAGCTCCAGGGGGGGAAACGGGGAGCTGTTTTTT; cdr3_aa: CASSSRGGNGELFF
v_call: TRBV7-9; j_call: TRBJ2-1; clone_size: NA; d_call: TRBD1; cdr3_nt: TGTGCCAGCAGCAGCCGGGACAGGGGCGCGGTTCATGAGCAGTTCTTC; cdr3_aa: CASSSRDRGAVHEQFF
v_call: TRBV27; j_call: TRBJ1-4; clone_size: NA; d_call: NA; cdr3_nt: TGTGCCAGCAGTCGACAGCCCTTTAATGAAAAACTGTTTTTT; cdr3_aa: CASSRQPFNEKLFF
v_call: TRBV12-2; j_call: TRBJ1-5; clone_size: NA; d_call: NA; cdr3_nt: TGTGCAAGTCGCTTAGCCGAGCATTTT; cdr3_aa: CASRLAEHF
v_call: TRBV7-6; j_call: TRBJ2-2; clone_size: NA; d_call: NA; cdr3_nt: TGTGCCAGCAGTTGGAACACCGGGGAGCTGTTTTTT; cdr3_aa: CASSWNTGELFF
v_call: TRBV5-1; j_call: TRBJ1-4; clone_size: once; d_call: NA; cdr3_nt: TGCGCCAGCAGCTTATCCGGGGAACTGTTTTTT; cdr3_aa: CASSLSGELFF
v_call: TRBV2; j_call: TRBJ2-3; clone_size: NA; d_call: TRBD2; cdr3_nt: TGTGCCAGCACCCAGACTAGCGGGGGGGACGTAGATACGCAGTATTTT; cdr3_aa: CASTQTSGGDVDTQYF